These 2 T cell receptor beta chains came from one sample sequenced in a study of beta chain features in type 1 diabetes. Study-wide results and limits: A moderate, significant TCRB CDR3 shortening appeared in type 1 diabetes across four CD4+ subsets.

The whole isolated RNA underwent reverse transcription, so sequencing captured expressed TCRB transcripts. Measured with immunoSEQ multiplex PCR; TCRdb has only the in-frame clones, and not every one. Altogether about 240,000 clones are present, about 15% being singletons, with the ten largest covering 0.015% to 0.02%. No antigen is known for these receptors. Sequencing was performed on naive CD4+ T cells from blood. All receptors come from a man under 40 with type 1 diabetes.

The chain links TRBV7-9 to TRBJ2-1, with TRBD2 matching 11 bases. The length of the CDR3 is 15 residues. Trimming took 5 bases from V and 9 from J; bases not matched to a gene: 9. Per the germline V gene, CDR1 is SEHNR and CDR2 is FQNEAQ (reference sequence). The CDR3 sequence: CASSPSSGRDGEQFF. In DNA, the CDR3 is TGTGCCAGCAGCCCTAGTAGCGGGAGGGATGGTGAGCAGTTCTTC.

This clone occurred a few times. V and J are TRBV10-3 and TRBJ1-1; 9 nucleotides agree with TRBD1. CDR3 size: 12 residues. The germline V gene has CDR1 ENHRY and CDR2 SYGVKD. V was pared by 5 bases and J by 6 bases, with 1 base of the junction left unmatched. The CDR3 nucleotides are TGTGCCATCAGTACAGGGGGCCCTGAAGCTTTCTTT. Its translation is CAISTGGPEAFF.